The sequence of this T cell receptor beta chain was determined in a study of cytomegalovirus exposure and HLA in healthy donors. Germline V gene data show CDR1 as SEHNR and CDR2 as FQNEAQ (reference sequence). The CDR3 has 15 residues. The V segment lost 2 bases and the J segment 6 bases; nucleotides outside the gene matches: 6. With regard to this clone: The antigen is undetermined.

Study results and limitations: Later, an analysis found that common viral pathogens appeared to be linked with several of the most significant clusters.

PCR used 60 Vbeta primers and 13 Jbeta primers. Produced via immunoSEQ multiplex PCR; TCRdb's table is partial and in-frame only. This sample has under 200,000 clones, with 65% to 80% found just once. The V gene is TRBV7-9, the J gene TRBJ1-2, with 10 bases lining up with TRBD1. This receptor was taken from a woman aged 25-40 years in good health and CMV-seropositive. The sequenced sample was PBMCs. The DNA for the CDR3 is TGTGCCAGCAGCTTACCCCGACAGGGGGCTGATGGCTACACCTTC. As protein: CASSLPRQGADGYTF.